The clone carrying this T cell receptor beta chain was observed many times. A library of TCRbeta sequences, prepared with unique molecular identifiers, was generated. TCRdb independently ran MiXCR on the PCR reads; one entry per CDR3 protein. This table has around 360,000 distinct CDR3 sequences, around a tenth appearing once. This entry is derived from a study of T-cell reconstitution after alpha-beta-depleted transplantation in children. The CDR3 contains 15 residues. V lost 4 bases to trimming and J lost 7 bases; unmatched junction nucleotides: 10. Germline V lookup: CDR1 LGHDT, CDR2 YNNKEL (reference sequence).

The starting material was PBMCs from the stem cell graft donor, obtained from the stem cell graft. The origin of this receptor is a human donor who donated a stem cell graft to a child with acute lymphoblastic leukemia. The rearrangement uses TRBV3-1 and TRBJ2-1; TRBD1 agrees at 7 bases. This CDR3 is CASSLNDRVGNEQFF. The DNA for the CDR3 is TGTGCCAGCAGCCTTAACGACAGGGTGGGGAATGAGCAGTTCTTC.